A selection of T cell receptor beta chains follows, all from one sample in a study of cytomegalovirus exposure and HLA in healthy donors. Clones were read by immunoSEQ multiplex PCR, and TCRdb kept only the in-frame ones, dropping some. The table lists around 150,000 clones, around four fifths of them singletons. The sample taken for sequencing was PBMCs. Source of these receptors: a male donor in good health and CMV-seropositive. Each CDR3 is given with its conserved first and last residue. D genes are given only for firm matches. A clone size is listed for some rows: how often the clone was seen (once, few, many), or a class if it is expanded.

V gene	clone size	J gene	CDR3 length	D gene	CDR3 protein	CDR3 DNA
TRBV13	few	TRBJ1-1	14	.	CASSWRGAGTEAFF	TGTGCCAGCAGCTGGCGCGGTGCTGGCACTGAAGCTTTCTTT
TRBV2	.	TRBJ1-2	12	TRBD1	CASTEGATGYTF	TGTGCCAGCACCGAGGGGGCGACTGGCTACACCTTC
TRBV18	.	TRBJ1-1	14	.	CASSVKIHPAEAFF	TGTGCCAGCTCCGTAAAAATTCATCCGGCTGAAGCTTTCTTT
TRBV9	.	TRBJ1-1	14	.	CASSVGLGGTEAFF	TGTGCCAGCAGCGTAGGACTGGGGGGAACTGAAGCTTTCTTT
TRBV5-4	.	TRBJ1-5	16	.	CASSYTPSRGNQPQHF	TGTGCCAGCAGTTATACCCCGTCCCGCGGCAATCAGCCCCAGCATTTT
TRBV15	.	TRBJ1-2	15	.	CATSRVRGVNYGYTF	TGTGCCACCAGCAGAGTTCGGGGGGTGAACTATGGCTACACCTTC
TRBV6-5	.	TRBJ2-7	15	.	CASSYSRLTSYEQYF	TGTGCCAGCAGTTACTCGAGGTTAACCTCCTACGAGCAGTACTTC
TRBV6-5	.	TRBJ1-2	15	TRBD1	CASSYSRLGQDGYTF	TGTGCCAGCAGTTACTCGAGGTTAGGACAGGATGGCTACACCTTC
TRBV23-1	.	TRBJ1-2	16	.	CASSQSGPDRNYGYTF	TGCGCCAGCAGTCAATCGGGGCCCGACAGGAACTATGGCTACACCTTC
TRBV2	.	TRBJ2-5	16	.	CASSFPLTGGGETQYF	TGTGCCAGCAGTTTTCCTCTTACAGGGGGGGGAGAGACCCAGTACTTC
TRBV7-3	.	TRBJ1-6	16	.	CASSPGPPGSNSPLHF	TGTGCCAGCAGCCCCGGGCCTCCCGGGAGTAATTCACCCCTCCACTTT
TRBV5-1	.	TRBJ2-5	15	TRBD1	CASSHDRVMYETQYF	TGCGCCAGCAGCCACGACAGGGTGATGTACGAGACCCAGTACTTC
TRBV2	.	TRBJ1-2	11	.	CASIHLDGYTF	TGTGCCAGCATACATTTGGATGGCTACACCTTC
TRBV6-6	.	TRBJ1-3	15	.	CASSYLGGAGNTIYF	TGTGCCAGCAGTTATTTGGGGGGAGCAGGAAACACCATATATTTT
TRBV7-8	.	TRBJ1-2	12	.	CASSLGAYGYTF	TGTGCCAGCAGTTTAGGGGCGTATGGCTACACCTTC
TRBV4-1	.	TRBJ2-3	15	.	CASSLRGRGSDTQYF	TGCGCCAGCAGCCTCAGGGGTCGGGGTTCGGATACGCAGTATTTT
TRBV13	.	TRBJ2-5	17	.	CASSLGVPSPQGETQYF	TGTGCCAGCAGCTTAGGAGTTCCTAGCCCCCAAGGAGAGACCCAGTACTTC
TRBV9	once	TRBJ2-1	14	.	CASSVENSAYEQFF	TGTGCCAGCAGCGTAGAGAACTCTGCGTATGAGCAGTTCTTC
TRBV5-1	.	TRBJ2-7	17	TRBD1	CASSIIRDRPSSYEQYF	TGCGCCAGCAGCATAATCCGGGACAGGCCAAGCTCCTACGAGCAGTACTTC
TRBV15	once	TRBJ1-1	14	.	CATSGDNMNTEAFF	TGTGCCACCAGCGGGGACAACATGAACACTGAAGCTTTCTTT
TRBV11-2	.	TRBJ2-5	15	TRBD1	CASSLWGQGGETQYF	TGTGCCAGCAGCTTATGGGGACAGGGGGGAGAGACCCAGTACTTC
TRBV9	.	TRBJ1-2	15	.	CASSVTPQGNYGYTF	TGTGCCAGCAGCGTAACTCCTCAGGGGAACTATGGCTACACCTTC
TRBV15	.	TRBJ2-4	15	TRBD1	CATSPQGAAKNIQYF	TGTGCCACCAGCCCGCAGGGGGCGGCCAAAAACATTCAGTACTTC
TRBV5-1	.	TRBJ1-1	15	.	CASSSSGTLNTEAFF	TGCGCCAGCAGCTCATCCGGGACATTGAACACTGAAGCTTTCTTT
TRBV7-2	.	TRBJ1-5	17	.	CASSLFPDTVSNQPQHF	TGTGCCAGCAGCCTATTTCCTGACACCGTAAGCAATCAGCCCCAGCATTTT
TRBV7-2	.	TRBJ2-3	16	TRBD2	CASSPRGAGDPDTQYF	TGTGCCAGCAGCCCTCGGGGAGCGGGGGATCCAGATACGCAGTATTTT
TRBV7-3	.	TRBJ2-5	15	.	CASSLTSGWQETQYF	TGTGCCAGCAGCTTAACGTCAGGGTGGCAAGAGACCCAGTACTTC
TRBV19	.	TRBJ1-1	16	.	CASSMNQGVMNAEAFF	TGTGCCAGTAGTATGAACCAGGGCGTTATGAACGCTGAAGCTTTCTTT
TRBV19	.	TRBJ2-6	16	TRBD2	CASSAHGGSGANVLTF	TGTGCCAGTAGTGCACACGGGGGGAGTGGGGCCAACGTCCTGACTTTC
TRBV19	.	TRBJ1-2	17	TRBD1	CASSVSGTADPNYGYTF	TGTGCCAGTAGTGTTAGCGGGACAGCGGACCCTAACTATGGCTACACCTTC
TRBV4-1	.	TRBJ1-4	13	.	CASSTTGKEKLFF	TGCGCCAGCAGTACTACAGGGAAGGAAAAACTGTTTTTT
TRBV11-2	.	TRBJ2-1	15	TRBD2	CASSLRLALDNEQFF	TGTGCCAGCAGCTTGCGACTAGCGCTGGACAATGAGCAGTTCTTC
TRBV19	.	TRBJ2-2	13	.	CASRRDSAGELFF	TGTGCCAGCCGACGCGATAGCGCCGGGGAGCTGTTTTTT
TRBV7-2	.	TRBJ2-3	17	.	CASSPMVGGGPTDTQYF	TGTGCCAGCAGCCCTATGGTTGGGGGGGGCCCCACAGATACGCAGTATTTT
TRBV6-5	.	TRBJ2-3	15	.	CASSPVPGATDTQYF	TGTGCCAGCAGCCCGGTCCCTGGGGCCACAGATACGCAGTATTTT
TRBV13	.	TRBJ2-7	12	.	CASSLSRKEQYF	TGTGCCAGCAGCTTATCGCGGAAGGAGCAGTACTTC
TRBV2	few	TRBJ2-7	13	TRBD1	CASTPTGLSSLYF	TGTGCCAGCACCCCGACAGGGTTAAGTTCATTGTACTTC
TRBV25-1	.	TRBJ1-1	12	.	CASKPGNTEAFF	TGTGCCAGCAAGCCGGGAAACACTGAAGCTTTCTTT
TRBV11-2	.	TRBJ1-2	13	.	CASSPPGEYGYTF	TGTGCCAGCAGCCCCCCGGGGGAGTATGGCTACACCTTC
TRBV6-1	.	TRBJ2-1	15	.	CASSAYSGYYNEQFF	TGTGCCAGCAGTGCCTACAGCGGGTATTACAATGAGCAGTTCTTC
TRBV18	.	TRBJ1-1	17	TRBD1	CASSLERGQGARAEAFF	TGTGCCAGCTCACTAGAAAGAGGACAGGGCGCGAGAGCTGAAGCTTTCTTT
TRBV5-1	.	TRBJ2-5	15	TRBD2	CASSLGLAGVETQYF	TGCGCCAGCAGCTTGGGACTAGCGGGGGTGGAGACCCAGTACTTC
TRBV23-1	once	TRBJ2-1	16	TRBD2	CASPINGRGAGNEQFF	TGCGCCAGCCCGATCAATGGGCGGGGGGCGGGGAATGAGCAGTTCTTC